These 17 T cell receptor beta chains originate from one sample sequenced in a study of blood T cell repertoires in COVID-19. Data came from immunoSEQ multiplex PCR; TCRdb stores just in-frame clones and leaves some out. The sample holds approximately 400,000 clones, roughly 92% seen once. Specimen: PBMCs or T cells enriched from blood (not recorded which). The receptors originated from a woman in her thirties or forties who had been exposed to COVID-19.

The chain carries TRBV19 and TRBJ2-1; D is perhaps TRBD2 (6 bases). Germline V lookup: CDR1 LNHDA, CDR2 SQIVND (reference sequence). This CDR3 region has 15 residues. The germline V and J ends were trimmed by 7 bases and 2 bases, with 15 bases remaining between them. CDR3 residues: CASNPRGLTYNEQFF. The CDR3 region has the DNA TGTGCCAGTAACCCTCGCGGACTAACCTACAATGAGCAGTTCTTC.

This clone was counted once. This sequence joins TRBV10-2 and TRBJ1-1; 9 nucleotides agree with TRBD1. Germline assignment: CDR1 WSHSY and CDR2 SAAADI. CDR3 size: 17 residues. Trimming removed 6 bases from V and 0 bases from J; junction bases left unmatched: 11. In DNA, the CDR3 is TGCGCCAGCAGGGATTTGACAGGGGGAGGCATGAACACTGAAGCTTTCTTT. Residues: CASRDLTGGGMNTEAFF.

The CDR3 region is CASSPQLGLAGARSYNEQFF. The CDR3, as DNA: TGTGCCAGCAGCCCTCAGCTTGGACTAGCGGGAGCCCGCTCCTACAATGAGCAGTTCTTC. The rearrangement joins TRBV3-1 (or the pseudogene TRBV3-2) to TRBJ2-1; TRBD2 agrees at 13 bases. This CDR3 contains 20 residues. The J segment lost 0 bases and the V segment lost 4 bases, leaving 12 bases of the junction unmatched. CDR1 and CDR2 (germline): LGHDT, YNNKEL (reference sequence).

This clone was seen just once. V is TRBV25-1 and J is TRBJ1-5, with D perhaps TRBD1 (5 bases). Trimming removed 5 bases from V and 6 bases from J, with 14 bases in between. The CDR3 covers 14 residues. Germline values: CDR1 MGHDK, CDR2 SYGVNS. The CDR3 DNA follows: TGTGCCAGCAGTCAGAAGGGGTGGAGTCAGCCCCAGCATTTT. This sequence encodes CASSQKGWSQPQHF.

This chain joins TRBV10-3 and TRBJ1-1; D is unclear. Germline CDR1 reads ENHRY; CDR2 reads SYGVKD. Trimming pared 6 bases from V and 0 bases from J, leaving 14 bases between. This CDR3 is 15 amino acids long. CDR3 sequence: CAISATIFLNTEAFF. The CDR3 region has the DNA TGTGCCATCAGCGCGACTATATTTCTGAACACTGAAGCTTTCTTT.

V is TRBV11-3 and J is TRBJ2-5, with 7 bases fitting TRBD1. Unmatched junction bases numbered 12, after V lost 0 bases and J lost 5 bases. Germline V gives CDR1 SGHNT, CDR2 YENEEA. The CDR3 has 17 amino acids. CDR3 nucleotide sequence: TGTGCCAGCAGCTTAGATCTCTTAGAGGGGGCCGGGGAGACCCAGTACTTC. Translated, it gives CASSLDLLEGAGETQYF.

V and J are TRBV12-3 or TRBV12-4 and TRBJ1-2, with D maybe TRBD1 (5 bases). With 5 bases removed from V and 8 bases from J, the gap between germline ends came to 12 bases. The CDR3 contains 12 residues. The CDR3 nucleotides are TGTGCCAGCAGTCTCCACGGGGGGGGCTACACCTTC. Residues: CASSLHGGGYTF.

This CDR3 reads CASRDDRGYGYTF. CDR3 nucleotide sequence: TGTGCCAGCAGAGACGACAGGGGCTATGGCTACACCTTC. The chain recombines TRBV3-1 (or the pseudogene TRBV3-2) with TRBJ1-2; 8 nucleotides align to TRBD1. Germline V gene sequence: CDR1 LGHDT, CDR2 YNNKEL (reference sequence). The CDR3 totals 13 residues. Unmatched junction bases numbered 4, after V lost 6 bases and J lost 4 bases.

This chain connects TRBV12-3 or TRBV12-4 to TRBJ1-4; D is perhaps TRBD1 (5 bases). V lost 4 bases and J lost 8, with 11 bases in between. This CDR3 has 13 residues. The CDR3 reads CASSSGGFEKLFF. The DNA for the CDR3 is TGTGCCAGCAGTTCGGGGGGTTTCGAAAAACTGTTTTTT.

In this sample, this clone turned up a few times. The chain combines TRBV6-5 with TRBJ1-1; 9 nucleotides match TRBD1. J gave up 4 bases and V 6 bases, and 9 bases lay outside the gene matches. Germline V gene lookup returns CDR1 MNHEY and CDR2 SVGAGI. The CDR3 length is 15 residues. The CDR3 sequence: CASRPSQGARTEAFF. CDR3 nucleotide sequence: TGTGCCAGCAGACCTTCACAGGGGGCGCGCACTGAAGCTTTCTTT.

V is TRBV6-5 and J is TRBJ2-2; D is unclear. The CDR3 extends over 13 amino acids. Trimming took 0 bases from V and 7 from J, leaving 6 bases between them. The germline gives CDR1 MNHEY, CDR2 SVGAGI. The CDR3 spells CASSYSGLGELFF. The DNA of the CDR3 is TGTGCCAGCAGTTACTCGGGCCTCGGGGAGCTGTTTTTT.

J is TRBJ2-3 and V is TRBV24-1; TRBD2 matches 10 bases. Trimming removed 7 bases from V and 0 bases from J; junction bases left unmatched: 3. The CDR3 consists of 15 residues. CDR1 is KGHDR and CDR2 is SFDVKD in the germline V gene. CDR3 sequence (DNA): TGTGCCACCAGCAAGACTAGCGGGAGCACAGATACGCAGTATTTT. It is translated as CATSKTSGSTDTQYF.

The rearrangement uses TRBV3-1 (or the pseudogene TRBV3-2) and TRBJ2-3, with 7 bases matching TRBD2. Per the germline V gene, CDR1 is LGHDT and CDR2 is YNNKEL (reference sequence). The CDR3 covers 15 residues. The V segment lost 0 bases and the J segment 0 bases; nucleotides outside the gene matches: 0. The CDR3 region has the DNA TGTGCCAGCAGCCAAGAACTAGCGAGCACAGATACGCAGTATTTT. Translation: CASSQELASTDTQYF.

The chain has TRBV30 and TRBJ2-5; 7 bases align to TRBD1. CDR3 length: 15 amino acids. The V gene's germline CDR1 is GTSNPN and CDR2 SVGIG (reference sequence). V gave up 0 bases and J gave up 5 bases; unmatched junction bases: 9. For the CDR3, the DNA is TGTGCCTGGAGTGTCCCCGGACAGGTCGGGGAGACCCAGTACTTC. This sequence encodes CAWSVPGQVGETQYF.

The chain employs TRBV11-2 and TRBJ2-3, with D possibly being TRBD2 (6 bases). The V gene lost 1 base and the J gene lost 0 bases, with 8 bases spanning the gap. Germline CDR1 SGHAT, CDR2 FQNNGV. This CDR3 contains 15 residues. The CDR3: CASSLVSGSTDTQYF. The CDR3 nucleotides are TGTGCCAGCAGCTTAGTGAGCGGGAGCACAGATACGCAGTATTTT.

J is TRBJ2-5 and V is TRBV9; 12 bases are shared with TRBD2. The J segment lost 0 bases and the V segment lost 0 bases, leaving 9 bases of the junction unmatched. Looked up from germline, CDR1 is SGDLS and CDR2 is YYNGEE. This CDR3 contains 19 residues. The CDR3 DNA follows: TGTGCCAGCAGCGTAGCTCCTAGCGGGGGGGCAGGGTACCAAGAGACCCAGTACTTC. This encodes CASSVAPSGGAGYQETQYF.

This chain uses TRBV29-1 with TRBJ1-1; 8 bases match TRBD1. The length of the CDR3 is 13 residues. The J segment lost 3 bases and the V segment lost 4 bases, leaving 4 bases of the junction unmatched. The V gene's germline CDR1 is SQVTM and CDR2 ANQGSEA. The CDR3 reads CSVGTGGDTEAFF. The CDR3, as DNA: TGCAGCGTTGGAACAGGGGGGGACACTGAAGCTTTCTTT.